This T cell receptor beta chain was captured in a study of blood T cell repertoires in COVID-19. Turning to the study itself: T cells, B-cell-depleted T cells, or PBMCs supplied cDNA or gDNA.

Original data processing: Reference gene primer amplification yielded estimated nucleated cell counts. Clones were read by immunoSEQ multiplex PCR, and TCRdb kept only the in-frame ones, dropping some. V and J calls plus clone size are reproduced from that table; the DNA served to infer D and trimming. The sample shows under 350,000 clones, roughly 86% of them seen only once. Germline V gene lookup returns CDR1 SGHTA and CDR2 FQGNSA. The CDR3 is 15 amino acids. V lost 2 bases, J lost 3 bases, and 4 bases stayed unmatched. V is TRBV7-2 and J is TRBJ2-1; 7 nucleotides align to TRBD1. Sequencing was done on a sample of peripheral blood. The clonotype was recovered from a man between 18 and 29 years old with active or convalescent COVID-19. The CDR3 DNA reads as TGTGCCAGCAGCTTAAGACAGGGCAACTACAATGAGCAGTTCTTC. Translating it yields CASSLRQGNYNEQFF.